The T cell receptor beta chain under discussion was sequenced for a study of identical twins. TCRdb itself ran the 5' RACE reads through MiXCR, one entry per CDR3 protein. This table holds 400,000 to 550,000 distinct CDR3 sequences, about 24% found once. Deletions cut 4 bases from V and 6 bases from J, with 15 bases between. Germline V gene lookup returns CDR1 KGHSH and CDR2 LQKENI. The CDR3 runs to 15 residues. The data also belong to a second study, concerning T cells expressing NK-cell markers.

V usage is TRBV18 and J usage is TRBJ2-2, with D maybe TRBD2 (6 bases). This receptor was taken from a woman aged 18-29 years in good health. Sequenced: CD4+ T cells sorted from blood. CDR3 in DNA: TGTGCCAGCTCACTTAGCGGCAACCTTCCCGGGGAGCTGTTTTTT. Translated: CASSLSGNLPGELFF.